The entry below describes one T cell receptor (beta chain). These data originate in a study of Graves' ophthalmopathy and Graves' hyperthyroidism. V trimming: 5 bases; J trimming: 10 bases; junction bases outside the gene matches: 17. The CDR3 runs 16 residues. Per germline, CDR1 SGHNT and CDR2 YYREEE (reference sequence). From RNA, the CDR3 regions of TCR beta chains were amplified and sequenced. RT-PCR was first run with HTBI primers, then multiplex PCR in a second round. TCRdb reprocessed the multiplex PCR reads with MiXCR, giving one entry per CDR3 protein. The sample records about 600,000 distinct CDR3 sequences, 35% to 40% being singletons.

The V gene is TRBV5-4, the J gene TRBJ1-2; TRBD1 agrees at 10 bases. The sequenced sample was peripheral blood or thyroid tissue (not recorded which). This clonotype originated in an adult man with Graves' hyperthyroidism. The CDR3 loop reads CASSSLTPGQGRIYTF. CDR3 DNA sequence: TGTGCCAGCAGTTCCCTAACTCCGGGACAGGGGCGGATCTACACCTTC.